This T cell receptor beta chain was found in a study of vaccination and CD4 T cells after COVID-19. TCRdb used MiXCR to reprocess the PCR reads, holding one entry per CDR3 protein. The sample carries some 40,000 distinct CDR3 sequences, around 35% recorded once. As to time point: late sampling 161 to 241 days after vaccination in three convalescent patients. Germline CDR1 and CDR2: SGHTA and FQGNSA. This CDR3 is built from 15 residues. V lost 5 bases and J lost 0; bases outside the gene matches: 4. This clonotype was recorded a few times. The TCR was taken from a human donor who had recovered from COVID-19. Material: CD4+ T cells from blood, obtained about 7 months after SARS-CoV-2 vaccination. The chain combines TRBV7-2 with TRBJ2-7; the match to TRBD2 covers 10 bases. The CDR3 protein is CASSISGRSSYEQYF. CDR3 sequence (DNA): TGTGCCAGCAGCATTAGCGGGAGGAGCTCCTACGAGCAGTACTTC.